This entry describes one T cell receptor beta chain. CDR3 size: 20 residues. The germline V gene encodes CDR1 SGHVS and CDR2 FNYEAQ. V trimming: 1 base; J trimming: 3 bases; junction bases outside the gene matches: 14. The PCR was carried out with 60 Vbeta primers and 13 Jbeta primers. Generated by immunoSEQ multiplex PCR, the TCRdb table keeps only in-frame clones and is missing some. In the table there are around 160,000 clones, 79% of which are singletons. These data come from a study of cytomegalovirus exposure and HLA in healthy donors. The TCR originated in a woman aged 40 to 49 in good health and CMV-seropositive. The sample comprised PBMCs. V gene TRBV7-6 combines with J gene TRBJ2-3; 12 bases match TRBD2. CDR3 loop: CASSLEASGGGKKLTDTQYF. The DNA for the CDR3 is TGTGCCAGCAGCTTAGAGGCTAGCGGGGGGGGAAAAAAACTGACAGATACGCAGTATTTT.